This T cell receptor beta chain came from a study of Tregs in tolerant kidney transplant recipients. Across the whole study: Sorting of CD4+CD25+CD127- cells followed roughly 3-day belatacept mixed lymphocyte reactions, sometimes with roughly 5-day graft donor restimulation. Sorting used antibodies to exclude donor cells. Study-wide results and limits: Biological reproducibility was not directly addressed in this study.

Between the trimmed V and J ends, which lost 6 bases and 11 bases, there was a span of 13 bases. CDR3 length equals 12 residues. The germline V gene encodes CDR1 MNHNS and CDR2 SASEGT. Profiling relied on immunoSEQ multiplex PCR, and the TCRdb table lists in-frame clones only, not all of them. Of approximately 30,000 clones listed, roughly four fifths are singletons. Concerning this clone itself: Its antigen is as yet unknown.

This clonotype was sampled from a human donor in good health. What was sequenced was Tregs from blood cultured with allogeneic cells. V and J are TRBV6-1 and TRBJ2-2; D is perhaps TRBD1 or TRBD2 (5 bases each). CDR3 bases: TGTGCCAGCAGCGTGAACCGGGACGAGCTGTTTTTT. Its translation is CASSVNRDELFF.